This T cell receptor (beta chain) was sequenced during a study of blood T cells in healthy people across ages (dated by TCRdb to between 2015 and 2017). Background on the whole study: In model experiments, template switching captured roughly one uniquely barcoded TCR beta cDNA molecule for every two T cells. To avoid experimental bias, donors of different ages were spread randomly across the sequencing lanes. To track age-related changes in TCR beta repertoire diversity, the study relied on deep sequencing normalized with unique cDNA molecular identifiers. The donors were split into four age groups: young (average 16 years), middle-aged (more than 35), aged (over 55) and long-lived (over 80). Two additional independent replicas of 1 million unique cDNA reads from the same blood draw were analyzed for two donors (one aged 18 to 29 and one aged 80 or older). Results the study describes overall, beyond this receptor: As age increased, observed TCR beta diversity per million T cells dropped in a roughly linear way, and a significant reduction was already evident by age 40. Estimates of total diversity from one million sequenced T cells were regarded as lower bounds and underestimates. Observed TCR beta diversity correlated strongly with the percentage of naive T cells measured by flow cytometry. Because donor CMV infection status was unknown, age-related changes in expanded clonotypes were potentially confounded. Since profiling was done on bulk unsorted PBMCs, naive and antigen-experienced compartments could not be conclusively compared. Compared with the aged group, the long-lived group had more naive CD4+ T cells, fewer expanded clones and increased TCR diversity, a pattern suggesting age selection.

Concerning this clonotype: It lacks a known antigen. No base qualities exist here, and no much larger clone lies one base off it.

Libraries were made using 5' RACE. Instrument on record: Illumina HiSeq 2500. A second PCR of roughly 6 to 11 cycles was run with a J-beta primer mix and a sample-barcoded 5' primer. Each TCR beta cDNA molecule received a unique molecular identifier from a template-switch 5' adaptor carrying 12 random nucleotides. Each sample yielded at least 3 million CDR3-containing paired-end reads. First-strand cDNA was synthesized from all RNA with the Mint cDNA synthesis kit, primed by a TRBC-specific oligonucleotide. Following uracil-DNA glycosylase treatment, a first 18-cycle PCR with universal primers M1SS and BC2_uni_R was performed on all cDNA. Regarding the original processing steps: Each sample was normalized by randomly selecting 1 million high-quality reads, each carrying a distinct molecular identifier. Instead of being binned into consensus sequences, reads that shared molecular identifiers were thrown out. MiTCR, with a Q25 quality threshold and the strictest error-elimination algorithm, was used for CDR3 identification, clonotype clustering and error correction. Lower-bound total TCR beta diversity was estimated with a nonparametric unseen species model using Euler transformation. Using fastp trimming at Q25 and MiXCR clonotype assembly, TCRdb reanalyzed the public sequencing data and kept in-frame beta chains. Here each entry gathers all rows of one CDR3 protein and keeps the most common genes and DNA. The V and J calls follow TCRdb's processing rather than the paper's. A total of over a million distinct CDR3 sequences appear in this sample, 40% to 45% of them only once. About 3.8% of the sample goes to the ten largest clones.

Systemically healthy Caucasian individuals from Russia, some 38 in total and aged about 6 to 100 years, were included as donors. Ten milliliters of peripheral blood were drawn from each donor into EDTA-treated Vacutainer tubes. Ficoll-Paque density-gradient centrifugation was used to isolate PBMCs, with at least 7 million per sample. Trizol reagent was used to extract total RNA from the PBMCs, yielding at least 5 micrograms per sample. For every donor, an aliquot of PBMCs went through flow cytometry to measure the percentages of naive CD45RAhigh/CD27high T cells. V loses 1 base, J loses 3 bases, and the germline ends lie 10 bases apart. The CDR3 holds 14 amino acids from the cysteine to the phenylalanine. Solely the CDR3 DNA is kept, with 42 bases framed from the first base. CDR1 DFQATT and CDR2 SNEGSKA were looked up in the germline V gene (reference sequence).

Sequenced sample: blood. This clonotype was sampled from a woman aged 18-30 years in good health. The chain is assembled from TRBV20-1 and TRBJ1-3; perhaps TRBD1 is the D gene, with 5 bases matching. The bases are TGCAGTGCTAGAGTCGGGGCCGGTGGAAACACCATATATTTT. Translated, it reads CSARVGAGGNTIYF.